The 27 T cell receptor beta chains reported below all come from one sample, sequenced in a study of PD-L1 blockade in urothelial cancer. Only in-frame clones appear in the TCRdb table, and some are missing; sequencing was by immunoSEQ multiplex PCR. Among about 80,000 clones listed, about 85% were seen once. The source material was PBMCs, sampled around atezolizumab (anti-PD-L1) treatment. All receptors derive from a woman aged 70 to 79 with urothelial cancer.

The V and J genes are TRBV19 and TRBJ2-3; possibly TRBD2 for D (6 bases). V was clipped by 6 bases and J by 8 bases, with 18 bases between them. This CDR3 is 14 amino acids long. Per the germline V gene, CDR1 is LNHDA and CDR2 is SQIVND (reference sequence). This CDR3 reads CASSRGTLSGTQYF. The CDR3 coding sequence is TGTGCCAGTAGCCGCGGGACGCTTTCGGGTACGCAGTATTTT.

As to this clone: This same CDR3 is encoded by further DNA sequences in the sample. This rearrangement joins TRBV5-1 to TRBJ1-2; D is uncertain. The CDR3 consists of 15 residues. V shed 1 base and J shed 2 bases, with 12 bases lying between them. In germline, CDR1 is SGHRS, CDR2 YFSETQ. CDR3 loop: CASSLSGSRNYGYTF. Here the CDR3 DNA reads TGCGCCAGCAGCTTGTCGGGATCCAGAAACTATGGCTACACCTTC.

The rearrangement joins TRBV6-1 to TRBJ2-7; 7 nucleotides agree with TRBD1. The CDR3 runs 13 residues. The ends lost 8 bases at V and 3 bases at J; junction bases unmatched: 7. Germline CDR1 is MNHNS and CDR2 is SASEGT. Written as DNA, the CDR3 is TGTGCCAGCCCCAACTGGGACAGCTACGAGCAGTACTTC. Protein sequence: CASPNWDSYEQYF.

The gene calls are TRBV27 and TRBJ2-2; tentative D call: TRBD1 (5 bases). The DNA matches TRBJ1-3 better at its end, which makes the J call doubtful. This CDR3 is 16 amino acids long. Germline CDR1 MNHEY, CDR2 SMNVEV (reference sequence). The CDR3 DNA sequence: TGTGCCAGCAGTTCGGGGGGAGGGAACTCTGGAAACACCATATATTTT. Translating gives CASSSGGGNSGNTIYF.

The V call is TRBV7-3, the J call TRBJ2-1; tentatively, D is TRBD2 (6 bases). Trimming removed 3 bases from V and 0 bases from J, with 9 bases in between. CDR3 length: 15 residues. Per germline, CDR1 SGHTA and CDR2 FQGTGA. The CDR3, as DNA: TGTGCCAGCAGCTTGTCCGGGGGCTCCTACAATGAGCAGTTCTTC. Its protein product is CASSLSGGSYNEQFF.

The J gene is TRBJ2-2, the V gene TRBV6-5; 7 bases match TRBD1. CDR1 is MNHEY, CDR2 SVGAGI, per germline. Trimming at V came to 6 bases and at J to 7 bases, leaving 8 bases not matched to a gene. The CDR3 is made up of 14 amino acids. Here the CDR3 reads CASSTGTAGGELFF. For the CDR3, the DNA is TGTGCCAGCAGCACCGGGACAGCAGGCGGGGAGCTGTTTTTT.

CDR3 DNA sequence: TGTGCCAGCAGCTTGGTCCTATCCGGTGGTCAGCCCCAGCATTTT. This sequence encodes CASSLVLSGGQPQHF. The genes are TRBV5-6 and TRBJ1-5; the D is unclear. In germline, CDR1 is SGHDT, CDR2 YYEEEE. The CDR3 is 15 residues long. The V end lost 0 bases, the J end lost 6 bases, and 13 bases lay between the germline ends.

The chain employs TRBV4-1 and TRBJ2-2; TRBD2 aligns across 7 bases. Losses at the gene ends were 2 bases for V and 2 bases for J; bases not matched to a gene: 11. The CDR3 length is 18 residues. CDR1 is MGHRA and CDR2 is YSYEKL in the germline V gene. CDR3 protein: CASSQKGHGGINTGELFF. In nucleotides, the CDR3 is TGCGCCAGCAGCCAAAAAGGCCACGGGGGGATTAACACCGGGGAGCTGTTTTTT.

J is TRBJ2-1 and V is TRBV11-2, with D perhaps matching TRBD1 (6 bases). Germline V lookup: CDR1 SGHAT, CDR2 FQNNGV. V shed 1 base and J shed 7 bases, with 14 bases lying between them. CDR3 length: 15 amino acids. The CDR3 loop reads CASSLAARGRNEQFF. The CDR3 DNA sequence: TGTGCCAGCAGCTTAGCTGCCAGGGGCCGTAATGAGCAGTTCTTC.

The genes are TRBV29-1 and TRBJ1-1; no clear D. Trimming cost V 7 bases and J 1 base, with 16 bases left between them. The CDR3 is 14 residues long. The germline gives CDR1 SQVTM, CDR2 ANQGSEA. The CDR3 DNA sequence: TGCAGCGGATGCCAAAGCGTCTGGAACACTGAAGCTTTCTTT. This sequence encodes CSGCQSVWNTEAFF.

V usage is TRBV2 and J usage is TRBJ2-3, with 8 bases identical to TRBD2. This CDR3 spans 16 amino acids. Germline CDR1 and CDR2: SNHLY and FYNNEI. V was pared by 3 bases and J by 4 bases, with 9 bases of the junction left unmatched. In DNA, the CDR3 is TGTGCCAGCAGTGATCCGGCGGGAGCGGGAGCAGATACGCAGTATTTT. It yields the protein CASSDPAGAGADTQYF.

V is TRBV6-1 and J is TRBJ1-2; D may be TRBD1 (5 bases). CDR3 length: 16 residues. Per germline, CDR1 MNHNS and CDR2 SASEGT. Trimming cost V 0 bases and J 8 bases, with 19 bases left between them. The CDR3 bases are TGTGCCAGCAGTGAAGCTTGGGCAGGGATTTACGGCGGCTACACCTTC. The encoded protein is CASSEAWAGIYGGYTF.

This clone was recorded a few times. The rearrangement links TRBV29-1 to TRBJ2-1; D possibly corresponds to TRBD2 (6 bases). The V gene lost 8 bases and the J gene lost 4 bases, with 15 bases spanning the gap. The germline gives CDR1 SQVTM, CDR2 ANQGSEA. The CDR3 runs to 13 residues. The CDR3 region is CSSRTGTYNEQFF. CDR3 DNA sequence: TGCAGCTCCAGGACTGGGACTTACAATGAGCAGTTCTTC.

The CDR3 is CASSLFSTNTGELFF. In DNA, the CDR3 is TGTGCCAGCAGCTTGTTTTCAACGAACACCGGGGAGCTGTTTTTT. The V call is TRBV5-8, the J call TRBJ2-2; D is uncertain. Germline assignment: CDR1 SGHTS and CDR2 YDEGEE. This CDR3 spans 15 amino acids. V was cut by 1 base and J by 0 bases, with 7 bases left in between.

The chain joins TRBV6-5 to TRBJ2-7, with 9 bases identical to TRBD1. V shed 6 bases and J 4 bases; nucleotides not matched to a gene: 7. In germline, CDR1 is MNHEY, CDR2 SVGAGI. The CDR3 totals 14 residues. The CDR3 DNA reads TGTGCCAGCAGGTCCGGACAGGGGCTATACGAGCAGTACTTC. This encodes CASRSGQGLYEQYF.

J is TRBJ1-2 and V is TRBV18, with 7 bases that match TRBD1. This CDR3 region has 16 residues. Germline-derived CDR1 and CDR2 are KGHSH and LQKENI. V was pared by 1 base and J by 7 bases, with 12 bases of the junction left unmatched. CDR3 sequence: CASSPQEGAGEAGYTF. In nucleotides, the CDR3 is TGTGCCAGCTCACCACAAGAGGGGGCGGGTGAGGCTGGCTACACCTTC.

V and J are TRBV15 and TRBJ1-6, with no clear D. The CDR3 has 16 amino acids. With 2 bases removed from V and 7 bases from J, the gap between germline ends came to 15 bases. Germline CDR1 and CDR2: LNHNV and YYDKDF (reference sequence). Here the CDR3 DNA reads TGTGCCACCAGCAGACGCCGTCCTACTAACAATTCACCCCTCCACTTT. Translated: CATSRRRPTNNSPLHF.

This chain joins TRBV11-2 and TRBJ2-3; 12 bases align to TRBD2. V shed 3 bases and J 5 bases; nucleotides not matched to a gene: 12. The CDR3 contains 18 residues. Germline assignment: CDR1 SGHAT and CDR2 FQNNGV. The CDR3 sequence is CASSFELAGGSTVDTQYF. The CDR3 DNA sequence: TGTGCCAGCAGCTTTGAACTAGCGGGAGGATCCACGGTAGATACGCAGTATTTT.

The chain employs TRBV28 and TRBJ2-7, with 7 bases fitting TRBD1. The ends lost 6 bases at V and 3 bases at J; junction bases unmatched: 5. The CDR3 loop spans 13 amino acids. The germline CDR1 and CDR2 sequences are MDHEN and SYDVKM. The chain's CDR3 is CASSQTGIYEQYF. CDR3 nucleotides: TGTGCCAGCAGCCAGACAGGGATCTACGAGCAGTACTTC.

The rearrangement links TRBV13 to TRBJ1-1; D is uncertain. Germline V lookup: CDR1 PRHDT, CDR2 FYEKMQ (reference sequence). V shed 3 bases and J shed 3 bases, with 8 bases lying between them. The CDR3 has 13 residues. The CDR3 loop is CASSFWSHTEAFF. CDR3 DNA sequence: TGTGCCAGCAGCTTTTGGAGCCACACTGAAGCTTTCTTT.

The V gene is TRBV7-9, the J gene TRBJ1-4; D perhaps matches TRBD1 (6 bases). The CDR3 is 15 residues long. Germline CDR1 SEHNR, CDR2 FQNEAQ (reference sequence). V was cut by 5 bases and J by 5 bases, with 15 bases left in between. The CDR3 sequence: CASSRTGQLNEKLFF. CDR3 in DNA: TGTGCCAGCAGCAGAACAGGACAGCTAAATGAAAAACTGTTTTTT.

A few counts support this clone. V is TRBV30 and J is TRBJ1-3; 9 bases align to TRBD1. Trimming cost V 6 bases and J 3 bases; bases outside gene matches: 3. The CDR3 is 13 amino acids. Germline CDR1 GTSNPN, CDR2 SVGIG (reference sequence). The CDR3 here is CACLDRGGNTIYF. CDR3 nucleotide sequence: TGTGCCTGCCTGGACAGGGGTGGAAACACCATATATTTT.

The chain is built from TRBV29-1 and TRBJ2-7; maybe TRBD1 (5 bases). V shed 7 bases and J shed 1 base, with 17 bases lying between them. The CDR3 totals 14 residues. The germline V gene has CDR1 SQVTM and CDR2 ANQGSEA. CDR3 loop: CSAVEQVESYEQYF. As DNA, the CDR3 is TGCAGCGCCGTCGAACAGGTAGAGTCCTACGAGCAGTACTTC.

The chain has TRBV10-2 and TRBJ2-3; 10 bases agree with TRBD2. Germline CDR1 is WSHSY and CDR2 is SAAADI. The V gene end was trimmed by 6 bases and the J gene end by 2 bases; junction bases not matched to a gene: 5. The CDR3 contains 15 residues. CDR3 sequence reads: CASSKSGGDTDTQYF. CDR3 nucleotides: TGCGCCAGCAGCAAAAGCGGGGGGGACACAGATACGCAGTATTTT.

The J gene is TRBJ2-1, the V gene TRBV4-1; 7 bases align to TRBD2. The ends lost 1 base at V and 8 bases at J; junction bases unmatched: 5. The length of the CDR3 is 14 residues. CDR1 is MGHRA, CDR2 YSYEKL, per germline. DNA for the CDR3: TGCGCCAGCAGCCAAGGACTAGCAAGGGATGAGCAGTTCTTC. As protein: CASSQGLARDEQFF.

V gene TRBV21-1 combines with J gene TRBJ1-1; the DNA was not compared with TRBD1, the D call given in the table. TRBV21-1 is a pseudogene locus. This CDR3 contains 14 residues. Here the CDR3 DNA reads TGTGCCAGCAGCAAAGGGGGGCGCGTTACTGAAGCTTTCTTT. Protein: CASSKGGRVTEAFF.

A word on this clone: The same CDR3 is also encoded by other DNA sequences in this sample. The chain carries TRBV6-1 and TRBJ1-5, with no clear D. This CDR3 region has 15 residues. Trimming pared 2 bases from V and 0 bases from J, leaving 8 bases between. Looked up from germline, CDR1 is MNHNS and CDR2 is SASEGT. CDR3 in amino acids: CASSEMSYSNQPQHF. The CDR3 coding sequence is TGTGCCAGCAGTGAAATGTCCTATAGCAATCAGCCCCAGCATTTT.